The text below deals with one T cell receptor beta chain. This CDR3 contains 14 residues. Between the trimmed V and J ends, which lost 3 bases and 1 base, there was a span of 10 bases. Germline V gene sequence: CDR1 SGHRS, CDR2 YFSETQ. The entry originates in a study of T-cell memory formation after mild COVID-19. Study at large: Each donor largely had its own TCR clusters.

One entry per CDR3 protein results from TCRdb running MiXCR on the 5' RACE reads. The sample has about 430,000 distinct CDR3 sequences; roughly a quarter are singletons. The rearrangement joins TRBV5-1 to TRBJ2-5; D possibly corresponds to TRBD1 (5 bases). Sequenced sample: PBMCs or a T cell subset sorted from them (not recorded which). This receptor was obtained from an adult woman who had mild COVID-19 (a few samples of this study predate the infection). Cell type and time point are not known. The DNA for the CDR3 is TGCGCCAGCAGCTCTGCAGGGCCCCAAGAGACCCAGTACTTC. This codes for CASSSAGPQETQYF.